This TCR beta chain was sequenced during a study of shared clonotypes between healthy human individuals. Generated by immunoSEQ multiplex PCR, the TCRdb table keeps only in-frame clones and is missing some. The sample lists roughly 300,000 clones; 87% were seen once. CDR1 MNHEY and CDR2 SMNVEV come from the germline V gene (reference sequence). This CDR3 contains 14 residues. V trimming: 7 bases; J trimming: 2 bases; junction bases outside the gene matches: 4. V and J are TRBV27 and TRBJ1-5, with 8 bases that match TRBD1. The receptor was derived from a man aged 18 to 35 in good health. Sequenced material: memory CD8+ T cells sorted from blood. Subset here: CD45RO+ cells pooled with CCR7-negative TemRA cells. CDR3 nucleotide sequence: TGTGCCAGCACTACGACAGGGGGCAATCAGCCCCAGCATTTT. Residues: CASTTTGGNQPQHF.